Detailed here is one T cell receptor beta chain. Its antigen is not yet known. Base qualities are not at hand, and no much larger clone is one base apart. TCR beta CDR3 regions were amplified from RNA transcripts for repertoire sequencing. The first round of RT-PCR was done with HTBI primers and the Qiagen OneStep RT-PCR kit, and was followed by a second round of multiplex PCR, then size selection and purification. Libraries were sequenced on an Illumina HiSeq2000 using paired-end 100 bp reads. Turning to the authors' computational methods: SOAPnuke was used to process the reads, throwing out any read that had adapters, had uncalled bases, had a mean Phred below 15, or lacked an exact constant-primer or identifier match. High-quality paired reads were merged with COPE v1.2.5. Each unique nucleotide sequence was defined as a clonotype, and clonotypes were aligned to IMGT TRB V, D and J references with MiTCR v1.1. The analysis was limited to V-J combinations with a frequency above 0.0001, which together covered 98% to 99.2% of repertoires. For each V-J combination, a TCR clonal expansion and chaos score was defined as the ratio of F50 clonal expansion to chaos observed in the TCRdist matrix. Features were reduced by Welch's t-statistics and random forest to around 13 V-J combinations, which fed a naive Bayes classifier. The similarity between thyroid and blood repertoires was quantified using the Morisita-Horn index. The public reads were run again by TCRdb, first through fastp at Q25 and then through MiXCR, and only productive beta chains were kept. A single entry per CDR3 protein holds the most common genes and DNA from its merged rows. These V and J calls rely on TCRdb rather than the paper's analysis. The sample yields 150,000 to 200,000 distinct CDR3 sequences; just under 40% were counted once. Jointly, the top ten make up roughly 8.9% of the sample.

Patients with ophthalmopathy had moderately to severely active disease, with a Clinical Activity Score of 3 or more, a NOSPECS grade of 4 or more, and a disease duration of less than 3 months. Patients were excluded if they had other autoimmune diseases, uncontrolled infections, pregnancy or lactation. Diagnosis relied on clinical symptoms, serum thyroxine, TRAb, thyroid ultrasound and orbital computed tomography. Ficoll-Paque density gradient centrifugation was used to isolate PBMCs from around 10 ml of fresh peripheral blood. Total RNA was extracted using Trizol reagent, and RNA quality was checked on an Agilent 2100 Bioanalyzer. This specimen belongs to a study of Graves' ophthalmopathy and Graves' hyperthyroidism (dated by TCRdb to 2017 to 2018). A note on the overall study: Peripheral blood samples were taken at the time of initial diagnosis, before any treatment was given. To tell Graves' ophthalmopathy apart from Graves' hyperthyroidism, and to predict which patients would progress to ophthalmopathy, the study relied on TCR beta repertoire signatures. In total, 120 to 150 blood samples were TCR-sequenced: under 45 ophthalmopathy, under 85 hyperthyroidism and about 17 hyperthyroidism-to-ophthalmopathy patients. To explore V-J signatures distinguishing ophthalmopathy from hyperthyroidism, a discovery set of around 100 patients (more than 40 ophthalmopathy, about 57 stable hyperthyroidism) was enrolled. The independent validation cohort included some 19 hyperthyroidism patients plus 17 patients who later progressed from hyperthyroidism to ophthalmopathy. In several hyperthyroidism patients, the T-cell repertoires found in thyroid tissue were compared with those found in blood. Following sample collection, hyperthyroidism patients were given methimazole at a starting dose of 30 mg daily, and ophthalmopathy patients were given high-dose intravenous methylprednisolone. The approximately 97 discovery patients were randomly divided into training and test sets at a 7:3 ratio. Overall study results and their limits: Sample size was not statistically predetermined, and group allocation was not concealed from the investigators. In validation, the model predicted ophthalmopathy progression with 70.59% sensitivity and 72.22% specificity; 12 predicted patients were CT-confirmed with GO in a median of approximately 6.2 months. Ophthalmopathy was separated from stable hyperthyroidism by the 13-signature model with roughly 87% sensitivity and about 83% specificity in cross-validation and with 80%/75% in the test set. Most expanded thyroid clonotypes with a frequency above 0.001 also appeared in blood, which suggests that blood repertoires may reflect the immune response in the thyroid.

CDR1 and CDR2 were assigned from the germline V gene as MNHEY and SVGEGT. Relative to germline, V is 2 bases shorter and J is 1 base shorter, with 12 bases between their ends. The CDR3 runs 17 residues from the cysteine to the phenylalanine. The sequence is cut down to CDR3 DNA, 51 bases in frame from base 1. The receptor chain draws on TRBV6-2 or TRBV6-3 and TRBJ2-6, with a tentative D gene TRBD2 over 5 matching bases. Sequenced: peripheral blood. The TCR was taken from a young man with Graves' ophthalmopathy. Donor details come from another sample of the same person, matched by shared clones. The CDR3: CASSYTVGGSGANVLTF. The nucleotides read TGTGCCAGCAGTTACACGGTCGGCGGGTCTGGGGCCAACGTCCTGACTTTC.